The sequence of this T cell receptor beta chain was determined in a study of T-cell reconstitution after alpha-beta-depleted transplantation in children. General study points: The study reportedly traced alpha-beta T cells about two months after transplant to several hundred expanded graft clones. At the one-year point after transplant, T-cell counts and TCRbeta diversity were found to come mostly from T cells that had been newly produced. Some patients showed high day-60 TCRbeta diversity, which derived from surviving recipient T cells and thymic progenitors.

As it was prepared, the TCRbeta library received unique molecular identifiers. TCRdb reanalysed the PCR reads using MiXCR and keeps one entry per CDR3 protein. The data hold 250,000 or so distinct CDR3 sequences, with around 7.8% observed a single time. Per the germline V gene, CDR1 is SGDLS and CDR2 is YYNGEE. The CDR3 runs 15 residues. Trimming shortened V by 4 bases and J by 8 bases, and 22 bases separated the two germline ends. This clonotype has a count of ten or more. Its antigen remains unknown. The source material was PBMCs, mostly from graft donor cells, sampled 180 days after TCRalphabeta/CD19-depleted stem cell transplant. The source is a male patient under 18 who had a stem cell transplant for acute lymphoblastic leukemia, so the T cells may come from the graft donor. The chain recombines TRBV9 with TRBJ2-7; D tentatively reads TRBD1 or TRBD2 (6 bases each). The DNA of the CDR3 is TGTGCCAGCAGCAAACAAGAGGATAGGGGGGTACAGCAGTACTTC. It translates to CASSKQEDRGVQQYF.